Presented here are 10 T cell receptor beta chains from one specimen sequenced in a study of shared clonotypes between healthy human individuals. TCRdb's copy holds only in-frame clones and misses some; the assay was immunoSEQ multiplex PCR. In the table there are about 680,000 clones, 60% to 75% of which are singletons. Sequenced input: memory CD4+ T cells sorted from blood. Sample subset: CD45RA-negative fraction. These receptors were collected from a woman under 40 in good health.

CDR3 bases: TGCGCCAGCAGCCAAGAGGGGCCTAGCTCCTACAATGAGCAGTTCTTC. This translates into CASSQEGPSSYNEQFF. V is TRBV4-1 and J is TRBJ2-1, with D possibly being TRBD1 (5 bases). The CDR3 has 16 amino acids. Between the trimmed V and J ends, which lost 0 bases and 0 bases, there was a span of 9 bases. Germline V CDR1 and CDR2: MGHRA, YSYEKL.

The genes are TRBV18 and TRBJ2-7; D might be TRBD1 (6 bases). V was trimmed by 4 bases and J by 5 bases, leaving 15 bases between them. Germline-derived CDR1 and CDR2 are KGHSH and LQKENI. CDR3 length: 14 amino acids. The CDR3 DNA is TGTGCCAGCTCACGGGGACACGGCTTGAACGAGCAGTACTTC. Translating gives CASSRGHGLNEQYF.

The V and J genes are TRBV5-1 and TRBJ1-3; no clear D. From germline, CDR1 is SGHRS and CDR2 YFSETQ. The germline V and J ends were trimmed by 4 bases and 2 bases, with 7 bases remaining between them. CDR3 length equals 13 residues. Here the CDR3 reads CASSGEAGNTIYF. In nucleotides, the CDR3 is TGCGCCAGCAGCGGGGAGGCTGGAAACACCATATATTTT.

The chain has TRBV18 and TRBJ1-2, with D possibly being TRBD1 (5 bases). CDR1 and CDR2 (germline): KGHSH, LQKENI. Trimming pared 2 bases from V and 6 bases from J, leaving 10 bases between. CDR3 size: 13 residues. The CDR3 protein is CASSPGRENGYTF. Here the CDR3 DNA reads TGTGCCAGCTCACCAGGCAGGGAAAATGGCTACACCTTC.

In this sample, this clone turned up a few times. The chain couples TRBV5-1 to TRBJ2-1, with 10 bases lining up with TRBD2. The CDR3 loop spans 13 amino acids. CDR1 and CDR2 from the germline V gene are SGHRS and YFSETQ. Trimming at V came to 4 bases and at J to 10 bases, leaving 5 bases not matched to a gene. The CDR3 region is CASSLGLADEQFF. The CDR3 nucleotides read TGCGCCAGCAGCCTCGGACTAGCGGACGAGCAGTTCTTC.

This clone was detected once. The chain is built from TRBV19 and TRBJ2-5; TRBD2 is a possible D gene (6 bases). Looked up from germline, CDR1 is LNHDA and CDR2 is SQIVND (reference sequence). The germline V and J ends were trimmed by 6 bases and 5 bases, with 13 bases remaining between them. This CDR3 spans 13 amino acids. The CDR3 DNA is TGTGCCAGTAGGTTGGGCGGGACTGAGACCCAGTACTTC. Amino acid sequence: CASRLGGTETQYF.

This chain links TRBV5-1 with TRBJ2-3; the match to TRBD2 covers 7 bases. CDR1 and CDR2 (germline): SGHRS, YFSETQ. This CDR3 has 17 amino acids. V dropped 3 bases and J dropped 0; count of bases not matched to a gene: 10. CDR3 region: CASSSLPISGSTDTQYF. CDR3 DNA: TGCGCCAGCAGCTCCTTACCAATTAGCGGGAGCACAGATACGCAGTATTTT.

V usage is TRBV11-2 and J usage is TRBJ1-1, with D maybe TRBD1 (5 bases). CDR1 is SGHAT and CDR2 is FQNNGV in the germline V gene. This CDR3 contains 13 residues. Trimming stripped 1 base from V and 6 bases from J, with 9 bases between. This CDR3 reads CASSLGTYSEAFF. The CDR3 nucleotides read TGTGCCAGCAGCTTAGGGACATATTCTGAAGCTTTCTTT.

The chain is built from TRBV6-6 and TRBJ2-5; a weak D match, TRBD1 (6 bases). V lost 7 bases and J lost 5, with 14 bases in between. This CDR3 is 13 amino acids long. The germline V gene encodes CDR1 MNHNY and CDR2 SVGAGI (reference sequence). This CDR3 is CASTYARGETQYF. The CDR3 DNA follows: TGTGCCAGCACCTATGCGAGGGGGGAGACCCAGTACTTC.

The CDR3 nucleotides are TGTGCCAGTACTCCGCCAGGACGGGGCTACACCTTC. Translating it yields CASTPPGRGYTF. V is TRBV28 and J is TRBJ1-2; D unresolved. The CDR3 is 12 residues long. The germline gives CDR1 MDHEN, CDR2 SYDVKM. V lost 9 bases and J 8 bases, leaving 16 bases between the germline ends.